A selection of T cell receptor beta chains follows, all from one sample in a study of T cell responses to AZD1222 COVID-19 vaccine. Some clones are missing from TCRdb's copy, which holds only in-frame ones; the method was immunoSEQ multiplex PCR. The table has around 110,000 clones, approximately 84% seen once. Sequencing used peripheral blood, obtained on day 0 of AZD1222 vaccination. The source is an adult in good health. Both conserved end residues are part of each CDR3. Only part of the rows carry a size: once, few, many, or a class if the clone is expanded.

J	size	V	CDR3
TRBJ2-7	NA	TRBV12-3/TRBV12-4	CASRGQGVYEQYF
TRBJ1-3	NA	TRBV7-3	CASSPHRGQAYTIYF
TRBJ1-1	NA	TRBV7-2	CASSPDRQNTEAFF
TRBJ2-1	NA	TRBV5-1	CASSSEGLILSNEQFF
TRBJ1-1	NA	TRBV6-2/TRBV6-3	CASSNFGQGFGEAFF
TRBJ1-2	NA	TRBV28	CASSLRAYGYTF
TRBJ2-7	NA	TRBV10-3	CAGRTGTTYEQYF
TRBJ1-6	NA	TRBV5-4	CASSGQGRSPLHF
TRBJ1-3	NA	TRBV30	CAWSVAGITGNTIYF
TRBJ2-3	NA	TRBV7-8	CASSIGGSVGLAGADTQYF
TRBJ2-7	NA	TRBV5-1	CASSLGFNRDRVRYEQYF
TRBJ2-1	NA	TRBV11-2	CASSAPGLAESGDNEQFF
TRBJ1-1	NA	TRBV10-3	CAISESMGHMNTEAFF
TRBJ2-1	NA	TRBV11-2	CASTRLSGSSYNEQFF
TRBJ1-6	NA	TRBV2	CASSLGGVMNSPLHF
TRBJ2-7	NA	TRBV5-6	CASSFPGGIYEQYF
TRBJ2-1	NA	TRBV11-2	CASSLDPGTSVPFF
TRBJ1-6	NA	TRBV11-2	CASSLSTGGYSPLHF
TRBJ1-4	NA	TRBV28	CASTNNRVATNEKLFF
TRBJ2-7	NA	TRBV18	CASSPFSRSYEQYF
TRBJ2-2	few	TRBV7-2	CASSWTSGVDGELFF
TRBJ2-1	NA	TRBV6-5	CASSYSGGGGGFF
TRBJ1-5	few	TRBV6-1	CASSELQGNQPQHF
TRBJ1-1	NA	TRBV28	CASSLRGGGTEAFF
TRBJ2-5	NA	TRBV14	CASSRWETQYF
TRBJ1-5	NA	TRBV7-9	CASSRGFNQPQHF
TRBJ2-1	NA	TRBV24-1	CATSLGHEQFF
TRBJ1-5	NA	TRBV4-1	CASSQTGTYGQPQHF
TRBJ1-4	NA	TRBV4-2	CASSQPRTGGAATNEKLFF
TRBJ1-1	NA	TRBV27	CASSPGQGQAFF
TRBJ2-4	NA	TRBV5-1	CASSLGSHQPIQYF
TRBJ2-3	NA	TRBV18	CASSPKRELYTDTQYF
TRBJ2-3	NA	TRBV28	CASRGYTQYF
TRBJ1-3	NA	TRBV9	CASSVGGRISGNTIYF
TRBJ2-2	NA	TRBV7-3	CASSPQGNGELFF
TRBJ2-1	NA	TRBV11-3	CASSSTFSGGGSNEQFF
TRBJ2-7	NA	TRBV3-1/TRBV3-2	CASSHAGGPFEQYF
TRBJ1-4	NA	TRBV7-9	CASSRGFVSPTNEKLFF
TRBJ2-5	once	TRBV6-5	CASRYTYQETQYF
TRBJ1-6	NA	TRBV27	CASTPGTGGYTPLHF
TRBJ2-7	NA	TRBV9	CASSAYFVDEQYF
TRBJ1-5	NA	TRBV4-2	CASSQVRNYQPQHF
TRBJ2-5	NA	TRBV7-2	CASSLAARGGQETQYF
TRBJ1-5	NA	TRBV28	CASSPTGWGQPQHF
TRBJ2-7	NA	TRBV9	CASSVGLAYEQYF
TRBJ2-7	NA	TRBV4-2	CASSQVRRDVSYYEQYF
TRBJ1-2	NA	TRBV2	CASRGTRYGYTF
TRBJ1-2	NA	TRBV5-6	CASRNWTPPPYGYTF
TRBJ1-5	NA	TRBV9	CASSDVTGSQPQHF
TRBJ1-5	NA	TRBV28	CASSLNGQPQHF
TRBJ2-7	NA	TRBV5-1	CASSLERLLDEQYF
TRBJ1-6	NA	TRBV7-9	CASSLDRDRGQSLHF
TRBJ2-7	NA	TRBV28	CASSQPAGRYEQYF
TRBJ1-2	NA	TRBV7-8	CASSLDRGFDGYTF
TRBJ1-6	NA	TRBV6-5	CASSYAWTGSLTLHF
TRBJ1-2	NA	TRBV5-1	CASSLGGGALYGYTF
TRBJ1-4	NA	TRBV3-1/TRBV3-2	CASSRGLNNEKLFF
TRBJ1-5	NA	TRBV19	CASSASQGVNQPQHF
TRBJ1-6	NA	TRBV2	CASRTGNSPLHF
TRBJ2-3	NA	TRBV5-5	CASSLIQADTQYF